This record concerns one T cell receptor (beta chain) sequence. Its antigen remains unidentified. The input lacks base qualities; no much larger clone sits a single base away. Library method: the immunoSEQ multiplex PCR assay. A mixture of 60 forward primers for TCR Vbeta segments and 13 reverse primers for TCR Jbeta segments was used in the multiplex PCR. The CDR3 region of rearranged TCR beta genes was amplified from genomic DNA with a multiplex PCR assay. Amplified TCR beta libraries were sequenced as 87-base-pair reads on the Illumina HiSeq System. The authors' pipeline ran thus. A later analysis tallied 75 million to 95 million unique TCR beta chains across the 666 repertoires, and some 10 million of those chains were shared by two or more donors. Raw reads were error-corrected and collapsed into unique sequences by a nearest-neighbor algorithm in which closely related sequences were merged to remove PCR and sequencing errors. V, D and J gene segments were assigned by aligning CDR3 sequences to IMGT reference sequences. For a sequence to be retained, at least a six-nucleotide match to both a V gene segment and a J gene segment was required. Rearrangements were called productive when the CDR3 lacked stop codons and stayed in frame with V and J; all others were non-productive. CDR3 was defined by IMGT convention, running from the second conserved V-encoded cysteine to the conserved J-encoded phenylalanine. Sequences without an unambiguous match to a single V gene segment were excluded from the earlier analysis of about 630 of the donors. In an earlier analysis of a few hundred of the donors, V segments were called functional above 56.7% productive rearrangements and were called segregating when the between-donor standard deviation exceeded 5%. A statistical classification framework was built to diagnose cytomegalovirus status from the catalog of TCR beta chain sequences. A later analysis assigned V and J genes by comparing TCR nucleotide sequences with IMGT/GENE-DB human TR gene sequences. In a later analysis, CDR3 sequences and most-parsimonious VDJ recombination scenarios were assigned using the TCRdist pipeline. In a later analysis, every TCR beta chain was defined by the combination of its CDR3 amino acid sequence and its V-gene family, and reads without a unique V-gene family were dropped. To address suspected cross-contamination and a sequencing artifact, a later analysis removed 592 highly shared, low-generation-probability nucleotide sequences. In a later analysis, a clonal expansion index for each public chain was calculated from normalized within-repertoire ranks of inferred template counts. A later analysis computed generation probabilities with a VDJ recombination model fitted to out-of-frame rearrangements, and checked the results against IGoR. In a later analysis, TCR-TCR, TCR-HLA and TCR-CMV co-occurrence was scored with hypergeometric tests, and a repertoire-size bias correction was applied to TCR pairs. To estimate false discovery rates, a later analysis permuted the HLA or CMV assignments 20 times. In a later analysis, co-occurring TCRs were grouped with DBSCAN, and TCRdist sequence similarity was added when clustering was performed within HLA-allele-positive subsets. Co-occurrence clustering excluded repertoires with fewer than 30,000 or more than 120,000 public chains, plus five with anomalous nucleotide sharing. TCRdb mirrors the immuneACCESS table, restricted to in-frame sequences. Some clones are absent from its copies; in checked studies, under half trace to an unresolved V gene, and the reason for the others is unknown. The V and J calls and clone size are taken from that table; D and trimming were inferred from the DNA. The sample data list around 94,000 clones, and over 50% of these were observed just once. The biggest ten clones account for about 3.9% of the sample.

From a lookup of the germline V gene, CDR1 and CDR2 are SQVTM and ANQGSEA. The cysteine opens and the phenylalanine closes a CDR3 of 14 amino acids. The DNA shown is the 42-base CDR3, in frame from base 1. Ends trimmed: V by 5 bases, J by 4 bases; bases unmatched to a gene: 7. This sample is part of a study of cytomegalovirus exposure and HLA in healthy donors (TCRdb year 2017). Looking at the study overall: According to an earlier analysis of a few hundred of the donors, about 179 million T cells yielded 117 million unique TCR beta sequences and 250 to 350 Gb of sequence data. Approximately 300 gigabases of sequencing data and around 80 million unique TCR sequences made up an early release that covered approximately 650 HLA-typed donors. Of the 300 to 450 genotyped donors, approximately 81% were placed in the genetic ancestry cluster associated with self-reported Caucasian donors. The study aimed to test whether signatures of past pathogen exposure could be identified by cataloging public T cell receptors. Using immunosequencing, the study profiled T cell repertoires from about 620 subjects and related those repertoires to cytomegalovirus serostatus. Along with the roughly 710-subject first cohort, a separate validation cohort of some 130 different subjects was used. The study combined high-throughput TCR immunosequencing, statistical association of individual TCRs with disease status, and machine learning to predict cytomegalovirus infection status. To study patterns of TCR occurrence, a later analysis re-analyzed previously published TCR beta repertoires from around 660 donors and added high-resolution HLA genotyping. The later analysis used no new phenotypic data to find candidate immune exposures, relying instead on TCR beta sequences and their occurrence across donors. An earlier analysis of approximately 630 of the donors applied high-throughput TCR beta sequencing to assess whether each TCR beta V gene segment acted as functional or pseudogenic. Donor age, sex, ethnicity and CMV serostatus were compiled together with the repertoire data. A later genetic analysis used genome-wide SNP genotypes for about 55% of the 666 donors, treating that subset as a discovery cohort. All discovery cohort repertoires had been generated using a single sequencing platform. HLA typing included class I and class II loci at four-digit resolution. Typing coverage varied by locus: roughly 620-640 donors for A, B, C, DRB1 and DQB1; around 560 for DQA1; 606 for DPA1; around 450 for DPB1. Because of strong linkage in the cohort, 4 to 6 DR-DQ haplotypes were treated as single units for association and clustering. Across roughly 420 genotyped donors of the cohort, an average of about 240,000 unique TCR beta nucleotide sequences per donor were sequenced, and about a sixth of those sequences were non-productive.

The study at large found these results: CMV serostatus was the only immune exposure information available for the cohort. Only TCR beta chains were sequenced in this cohort, and the absence of alpha or paired-chain data limited detectable features. Most TCR sequences were observed very rarely across donors, whereas some public TCRs were present in many individuals. In the study, 150 to 200 TCR beta chains were listed as associated with cytomegalovirus. The presence/absence analyses assumed that sequencing depth was roughly uniform across donors, and that assumption may not be true. In a later analysis, the rate of TCR association differed among HLA loci, with DRB1 alleles having the most associated TCRs and HLA-C alleles having the fewest. Broadly in line with IMGT annotations, most TCR beta V segments showed up in productive rearrangements about 87% or about 30% of the time in an earlier analysis of around 550 of the donors. A later analysis reported that several top co-occurrence clusters appeared linked to parvovirus B19, influenza, CMV and Epstein-Barr virus. Some IMGT-functional V segments, including TRBV6-2 and TRBV6-3, could not be told apart with the 87-base-pair reads, so those segments were excluded. Some 15 rarely observed V segments, including chromosome 9 orphons, were excluded from the earlier analysis of a few hundred of the donors because counts were too low. An association between a missense DCLRE1C variant and V-gene and J-gene trimming of TCR beta chains was found in a later genetic analysis and replicated in an independent cohort. In a later analysis, HLA-associated TCR beta chains were found to be more clonally expanded and to have lower generation probabilities than equally common non-associated chains. A group of highly shared sequence variants was considered likely to be a technical artifact of the sequencing pipeline. A further reported finding was that TCR beta sequences accurately predicted the HLA-A and HLA-B alleles for most subjects in the first cohort. The classifier was reported to diagnose cytomegalovirus status with high specificity and sensitivity in both the original cohort and the validation cohort. Most CMV-associated TCR beta chains appeared to be HLA-restricted in a later analysis, and the HLA associations seemed to be driven largely by CMV exposure. In vitro tests confirmed that a few of the cytomegalovirus-associated TCR beta chains recognize cytomegalovirus antigens. Compared with the approximately 670-donor mean, donors in an Asian-associated ancestry cluster had fewer N-insertions in productive TCRs, according to a later genetic analysis. Linkage disequilibrium might explain the correlated functional status among segregating V segments, but an unknown experimental factor could not be excluded. Because HLA typing was missing for some donors at each locus, association tests included only the typed subset. It was suggested by the authors that the approach could potentially be generalized to other disease states and immunological phenotypes. At a false discovery rate of 0.05, a later analysis linked approximately 18,000 TCR beta sequences to specific HLA alleles. When HLA alleles, especially DR and DQ, strongly co-occurred, TCR associations were difficult to assign to individual alleles.

The cohort consisted of more than 650 healthy bone marrow donors. All cohort members were sampled while nominally healthy, although unrecorded immune exposures were likely present. The donor tested CMV seronegative, placing the donor among the 350 or so seronegative members of the cohort. Every donor gave a peripheral blood sample, and the peripheral blood mononuclear cells from that sample were used for TCR beta sequencing. Genomic DNA was extracted from the blood cell samples with the Qiagen DNeasy Blood Extraction Kit. The source is a man aged 25-45 years in good health and CMV-seronegative. Recombination connected TRBV29-1 to TRBJ1-3; 8 nucleotides in the junction match TRBD1. The specimen sequenced was PBMCs. The CDR3 sequence is CSVRDRGSGNTIYF. The DNA sequence is as follows: TGCAGCGTTCGTGACAGGGGCTCGGGAAACACCATATATTTT.